Included here is one T cell receptor beta chain sequence, with context. Antigen unknown. Assay used: immunoSEQ multiplex PCR; TCRdb lists only in-frame clones, some missing. This sample has just over 2,000,000 clones, with approximately 95% found just once. This record belongs to a study of shared clonotypes between healthy human individuals. Overall study findings and caveats: Of the naive CD4 clonotypes, about 5.4% were shared across a handful of donors.

It was CD45RO-negative cells, positively selected for CCR7, that made up naive CD8 cells, with terminally differentiated effector memory CD45RA+ cells excluded. The donors, healthy adults who were HIV-negative, had experienced no recent acute infections or vaccinations. The CDR3 length is 14 residues. CDR1 is SGHDT, CDR2 YYEEEE, per germline. With 4 bases clipped from V and 5 bases from J, the junction kept 2 bases outside the gene matches. The clonotype comes from a man aged 18 to 29 in good health. Sequenced material: naive CD8+ T cells sorted from blood. This rearrangement joins TRBV5-6 to TRBJ2-2; 10 positions agree with TRBD2. The CDR3 coding sequence is TGTGCCAGCAGCGTTAGCGGGAGGACCGGGGAGCTGTTTTTT. This gives the protein CASSVSGRTGELFF.